The 22 T cell receptor beta chains below all came from one sample that was sequenced in a study of blood T cell repertoires in COVID-19. TCRdb's table, derived via immunoSEQ multiplex PCR, lists solely in-frame clones and lacks some. The table records 250,000 to 350,000 clones, around nine tenths of them present only once. Input material: peripheral blood. The receptor source for this set is a woman aged 60-70 years with acute or convalescent COVID-19.

As to this clone: The sample has other DNA sequences that encode this CDR3 too. J is TRBJ1-5 and V is TRBV5-1; perhaps TRBD1 as D (6 bases). The V gene's germline CDR1 is SGHRS and CDR2 YFSETQ. V lost 0 bases, J lost 2 bases, and 9 bases lay in between. This CDR3 has 15 residues. DNA of the CDR3: TGCGCCAGCAGCTTGGAGGGGGTGGGCAATCAGCCCCAGCATTTT. This translates into CASSLEGVGNQPQHF.

The chain carries TRBV7-6 and TRBJ2-1, with TRBD1 matching over 8 bases. Germline V gene sequence: CDR1 SGHVS, CDR2 FNYEAQ. V lost 3 bases to trimming and J lost 6 bases; unmatched junction nucleotides: 13. This CDR3 region has 17 residues. CDR3 DNA: TGTGCCAGCAGCTTTCCTGTACAGGGGGAGCCAAGCAATGAGCAGTTCTTC. Protein product: CASSFPVQGEPSNEQFF.

V gene TRBV4-2 combines with J gene TRBJ2-7; no clear D gene. V lost 0 bases and J 4 bases, leaving 7 bases between the germline ends. Looked up from germline, CDR1 is LGHNA and CDR2 is YNFKEQ. CDR3 size: 13 residues. This CDR3 reads CASSQDTSYEQYF. The CDR3 region has the DNA TGTGCCAGCAGCCAAGATACGAGTTACGAGCAGTACTTC.

V usage is TRBV15 and J usage is TRBJ1-6; possibly TRBD1 for D (6 bases). Trimming took off 9 bases at V and 7 bases at J, with 13 bases between the two ends. Germline values: CDR1 LNHNV, CDR2 YYDKDF (reference sequence). The CDR3 has 13 amino acids. Here the CDR3 reads CATHRDINSPLHF. CDR3 in DNA: TGTGCCACGCACCGGGACATCAATTCACCCCTCCACTTT.

The chain uses TRBV6-5 and TRBJ2-1, with D possibly being TRBD2 (6 bases). The V end was cut by 2 bases, the J end by 0 bases, with 11 bases between. In germline, CDR1 is MNHEY, CDR2 SVGAGI. This CDR3 comprises 16 residues. The CDR3, as DNA: TGTGCCAGCAGTTACGAGGGGAGGAACTCCTACAATGAGCAGTTCTTC. This translates into CASSYEGRNSYNEQFF.

This rearrangement joins TRBV19 to TRBJ1-4; TRBD1 matches 9 bases. V shed 9 bases and J 6 bases; nucleotides not matched to a gene: 8. CDR3 length: 14 amino acids. Germline assignment: CDR1 LNHDA and CDR2 SQIVND (reference sequence). CDR3 sequence reads: CASRVDRGYEKLFF. CDR3 sequence (DNA): TGTGCCAGCCGCGTGGACAGGGGTTATGAAAAACTGTTTTTT.

The rearrangement uses TRBV6-5 and TRBJ2-5; 7 bases agree with TRBD2. Germline loops: CDR1 MNHEY, CDR2 SVGAGI. CDR3 length: 12 amino acids. V dropped 8 bases and J dropped 3; count of bases not matched to a gene: 3. CDR3 residues: CASREAKETQYF. CDR3 sequence (DNA): TGTGCCAGCCGGGAGGCCAAAGAGACCCAGTACTTC.

This rearrangement joins TRBV24-1 to TRBJ2-5; D may be TRBD1 (6 bases). Between the trimmed V and J ends, which lost 4 bases and 4 bases, there was a span of 12 bases. CDR3 length equals 14 residues. Looked up from germline, CDR1 is KGHDR and CDR2 is SFDVKD. The CDR3 loop is CATSDPGTRETQYF. In DNA, the CDR3 is TGTGCCACCAGTGACCCCGGGACACGAGAGACCCAGTACTTC.

This clone has just one count. The chain joins TRBV6-6 to TRBJ2-3; a possible D gene is TRBD1 (7 bases). Trimming took off 7 bases at V and 6 bases at J, with 14 bases between the two ends. CDR1 MNHNY and CDR2 SVGAGI come from the germline V gene (reference sequence). This CDR3 has 13 amino acids. CDR3 sequence reads: CASNLPGGDTQYF. CDR3 bases: TGTGCCAGCAATCTTCCAGGGGGGGATACGCAGTATTTT.

The chain has TRBV5-4 and TRBJ1-5, with D possibly being TRBD1 (6 bases). CDR3 size: 14 residues. CDR1 is SGHNT and CDR2 is YYREEE in the germline V gene (reference sequence). V shed 0 bases and J shed 2 bases, with 6 bases lying between them. The CDR3 here is CASSLDRGNQPQHF. The CDR3 DNA sequence: TGTGCCAGCAGCTTGGACAGGGGCAATCAGCCCCAGCATTTT.

The V call is TRBV28, the J call TRBJ2-5; 15 bases fit TRBD2. After removal of 3 bases from V and 1 base from J, the junction contained 0 bases not matched to a gene. From germline, CDR1 is MDHEN and CDR2 SYDVKM. This CDR3 has 16 amino acids. The CDR3: CASSLGLAGGQETQYF. The CDR3 DNA is TGTGCCAGCAGTTTGGGACTAGCGGGGGGCCAAGAGACCCAGTACTTC.

This chain connects TRBV27 to TRBJ1-2; D possibly corresponds to TRBD1 (5 bases). The CDR3 totals 13 residues. Trimming removed 0 bases from V and 8 bases from J, with 10 bases in between. The germline gives CDR1 MNHEY, CDR2 SMNVEV (reference sequence). CDR3 sequence (DNA): TGTGCCAGCAGTTTATCGGGGCTCGGAGGCTACACCTTC. This encodes CASSLSGLGGYTF.

This clone appeared a few times. The rearrangement links TRBV6-1 to TRBJ1-5; 9 bases fit TRBD1. CDR3 length: 16 residues. Germline values: CDR1 MNHNS, CDR2 SASEGT. The V and J ends lost 4 bases and 3 bases, in that order; junction bases with no gene match: 7. The CDR3 coding sequence is TGTGCCAGCAGTGTTGGACAGGGGAGATTCAATCAGCCCCAGCATTTT. Protein sequence: CASSVGQGRFNQPQHF.

This chain uses TRBV30 with TRBJ2-3; 9 bases align to TRBD2. The CDR3 loop spans 17 amino acids. The trim removed 1 base at V and 0 bases at J, leaving 8 bases unmatched. Germline lookup yields CDR1 GTSNPN and CDR2 SVGIG (reference sequence). The CDR3 nucleotides are TGTGCCTGGAGTGGTAGCGGGAGATCTTCTAGCACAGATACGCAGTATTTT. Translation: CAWSGSGRSSSTDTQYF. The full variable domain, its missing parts supplied by reference TRBV30 and TRBJ2-3, is SQTIHQWPATLVQPVGSPLSLECTVEGTSNPNLYWYRQAAGRGLQLLFYSVGIGQISSEVPQNLSASRPQDRQFILSSKKLLLSDSGFYLCAWSGSGRSSSTDTQYFGPGTRLTVL.

This clone was observed a few times. V and J are TRBV28 and TRBJ2-3; 7 bases match TRBD2. The V and J ends lost 6 bases and 2 bases, in that order; junction bases with no gene match: 14. The CDR3 totals 17 residues. Germline CDR1 reads MDHEN; CDR2 reads SYDVKM. The chain's CDR3 is CASSRLGGREATDTQYF. CDR3 coding DNA: TGTGCCAGCAGCCGACTAGGCGGGAGAGAGGCCACAGATACGCAGTATTTT.

This clone occurred once. The chain links TRBV5-8 to TRBJ2-5; a weak D match, TRBD1 (5 bases). Germline V gene sequence: CDR1 SGHTS, CDR2 YDEGEE. The CDR3 spans 15 residues. V was pared by 3 bases and J by 2 bases, with 14 bases between. Here the CDR3 reads CASSYGQSPQETQYF. CDR3 coding DNA: TGTGCCAGCAGCTACGGACAATCACCGCAAGAGACCCAGTACTTC.

This sequence joins TRBV12-2 and TRBJ1-4; the table's D call TRBD1 went unverified against the DNA. TRBV12-2 is annotated as a pseudogene. The CDR3 contains 14 residues. DNA for the CDR3: TGTGCAAGTCGCTACAGGGGGTTTACTGAAAAACTGTTTTTT. Translated, it gives CASRYRGFTEKLFF.

The V and J genes are TRBV6-2 or TRBV6-3 and TRBJ2-7; weak D call: TRBD2 (5 bases). Germline CDR1 reads MNHEY; CDR2 reads SVGEGT. The V end was cut by 4 bases, the J end by 4 bases, with 11 bases between. CDR3 length: 13 residues. CDR3 in amino acids: CASSSGLRYEQYF. CDR3 in DNA: TGTGCCAGCAGTTCCGGACTTCGTTACGAGCAGTACTTC.

The chain couples TRBV11-2 to TRBJ2-2; TRBD2 matches 10 bases. J was trimmed by 5 bases and V by 0 bases; bases with no gene match: 3. The CDR3 has 16 residues. The germline gives CDR1 SGHAT, CDR2 FQNNGV. In DNA form, the CDR3 reads TGTGCCAGCAGCTTAGAACTAGCGGGACGAACCGGGGAGCTGTTTTTT. Amino acids: CASSLELAGRTGELFF.

V gene TRBV4-3 combines with J gene TRBJ2-1; 9 bases match TRBD2. After removal of 3 bases from V and 9 bases from J, the junction contained 15 bases not matched to a gene. Germline values: CDR1 LGHNA, CDR2 YSLEER. This CDR3 contains 17 residues. CDR3 coding DNA: TGCGCCAGCAGCCATGAGATAGCGGGGGCTCCAGGGAGTGAGCAGTTCTTC. Translation gives CASSHEIAGAPGSEQFF.

V gene TRBV5-1 combines with J gene TRBJ2-3, with D perhaps matching TRBD1 (5 bases). This CDR3 has 17 residues. Germline V CDR1 and CDR2: SGHRS, YFSETQ. Trimming left V 3 bases short and J 0 bases short, with 17 bases between. The CDR3 nucleotides are TGCGCCAGCAGCTCACCCTCGGCTGGGGCCAGCACAGATACGCAGTATTTT. This encodes CASSSPSAGASTDTQYF.

The rearrangement uses TRBV6-5 and TRBJ2-7, with 10 bases that match TRBD2. The V gene end was trimmed by 6 bases and the J gene end by 5 bases; junction bases not matched to a gene: 10. Germline V CDR1 and CDR2: MNHEY, SVGAGI. CDR3 length equals 15 residues. Here the CDR3 DNA reads TGTGCCAGCAGAAGGACTAGCGGTGTTCAGGACGAGCAGTACTTC. Protein: CASRRTSGVQDEQYF.